The 8 T cell receptor beta chains given below trace back to one sample, sequenced in a study of patients and donors after allogeneic stem cell transplantation. In TCRdb, the RT-PCR reads were re-called with MiXCR into one record per CDR3 protein. The sample yields about 230,000 distinct CDR3 sequences, roughly 14% seen once. Sequenced input: blood, either unsorted or a sorted T cell fraction (not recorded which). The source of these receptors is a human donor who was either an allogeneic HSCT recipient or a stem cell or donor lymphocyte infusion donor (not recorded which). It is not recorded whose cells these are; they may come from a transplant donor.

This clonotype was counted a few times. The chain has TRBV20-1 and TRBJ2-1, with 7 bases that match TRBD2. The V and J ends lost 3 bases and 0 bases, in that order; junction bases with no gene match: 8. Germline V gives CDR1 DFQATT, CDR2 SNEGSKA (reference sequence). The CDR3 runs 16 residues. The CDR3 DNA follows: TGCAGTGCTAGGGAGGGAGGGCGCAGCTCCTACAATGAGCAGTTCTTC. Amino acid sequence: CSAREGGRSSYNEQFF.

The chain links TRBV12-3 or TRBV12-4 to TRBJ1-1, with 9 nucleotides matching TRBD1. CDR3 length equals 14 residues. V gave up 3 bases and J gave up 4 bases; unmatched junction bases: 3. CDR3 nucleotides: TGTGCCAGCAGTTTTAACAGGGGGCTCACTGAAGCTTTCTTT. Residues: CASSFNRGLTEAFF.

The chain carries TRBV3-1 and TRBJ1-4; the D gene is possibly TRBD1 (5 bases). The V end lost 4 bases, the J end lost 4 bases, and 13 bases lay between the germline ends. The CDR3 loop spans 15 amino acids. CDR1 is LGHDT, CDR2 YNNKEL, per germline (reference sequence). In nucleotides, the CDR3 is TGTGCCAGCAGCCCCGTATGGAGGGGTAATGAAAAACTGTTTTTT. Protein: CASSPVWRGNEKLFF.

This clonotype has just a few counts. The gene calls are TRBV5-1 and TRBJ2-1; perhaps D is TRBD1 or TRBD2 (5 bases each). V was shortened by 0 bases and J by 4 bases, with 11 bases between the two germline ends. Germline V lookup: CDR1 SGHRS, CDR2 YFSETQ. The CDR3 is 15 amino acids. As DNA, the CDR3 is TGCGCCAGCAGCTTGGGGCAGGGAGAGTACAATGAGCAGTTCTTC. This encodes CASSLGQGEYNEQFF.

This clonotype appeared once. The V and J genes are TRBV4-2 and TRBJ2-3; weak D call: TRBD2 (7 bases). The ends were cut back, 0 bases at V and 5 bases at J, with 15 bases in the middle. CDR1 is LGHNA and CDR2 is YNFKEQ in the germline V gene. This CDR3 contains 16 residues. The DNA for the CDR3 is TGTGCCAGCAGCCAAGAACCGGGGGGCAGATTAGATACGCAGTATTTT. It yields the protein CASSQEPGGRLDTQYF.

The chain combines TRBV7-2 with TRBJ1-1; a possible D gene is TRBD1 (5 bases). Germline V gene data show CDR1 as SGHTA and CDR2 as FQGNSA. Trimming shortened V by 1 base and J by 4 bases, and 13 bases separated the two germline ends. The CDR3 has 15 residues. CDR3 residues: CASSLDGHGSTEAFF. DNA of the CDR3: TGTGCCAGCAGCTTAGACGGACACGGAAGCACTGAAGCTTTCTTT.

This clonotype has a count of ten or more. In nucleotides, the CDR3 is TGTGCCAGCCGAAAAGACAGGGCTCCGAACACTGAAGCTTTCTTT. This encodes CASRKDRAPNTEAFF. The V and J genes are TRBV6-1 and TRBJ1-1; 7 bases fit TRBD1. CDR1 is MNHNS and CDR2 is SASEGT in the germline V gene. The CDR3 consists of 15 residues. The J segment lost 1 base and the V segment lost 8 bases, leaving 10 bases of the junction unmatched.

This clonotype was detected a few times. This chain joins TRBV9 and TRBJ2-3; a possible D gene is TRBD2 (6 bases). There are 13 residues in the CDR3. The V and J ends lost 6 bases and 1 base respectively, with 9 bases between them. The germline V gene has CDR1 SGDLS and CDR2 YYNGEE. CDR3 bases: TGTGCCAGCAAGGCTAGCGGCACAGATACGCAGTATTTT. Protein product: CASKASGTDTQYF.